The 5 T cell receptor beta chains reported below all come from one sample, sequenced in a study of breast tumors, draining lymph nodes, adjacent tissues. TCRdb fed the multiplex PCR reads into MiXCR, producing one record per CDR3 protein. The sample lists 190,000 or so distinct CDR3 sequences; around 29% were seen once. Breast cancer patients provided tissue from their axillary draining lymph nodes. Specimen: axillary lymph node tissue. Every receptor here comes from a female donor with breast cancer. Some clones in this sample may be carry-over from other donors' samples.

This clonotype was recorded many times. The gene calls are TRBV14 and TRBJ2-1, with 9 nucleotides matching TRBD2. The germline CDR1 and CDR2 sequences are SGHDN and FVKESK. This CDR3 is 17 amino acids long. The V gene end was trimmed by 2 bases and the J gene end by 8 bases; junction bases not matched to a gene: 13. In nucleotides, the CDR3 is TGTGCCAGCAGCCAAACACGCCAGCTAGCGGGATTGGATGAGCAGTTCTTC. This translates into CASSQTRQLAGLDEQFF.

This clonotype was seen at least ten times. This CDR3 is CASSPPGSYNSPLHF. CDR3 DNA: TGCGCCAGCAGCCCCCCTGGCTCCTATAATTCACCCCTCCACTTT. This sequence joins TRBV4-1 and TRBJ1-6, with no clear D. This CDR3 is 15 amino acids long. CDR1 and CDR2 from the germline V gene are MGHRA and YSYEKL. Between the trimmed V and J ends, which lost 4 bases and 0 bases, there was a span of 7 bases.

V and J are TRBV4-2 and TRBJ2-3; 16 bases agree with TRBD2. V dropped 4 bases and J dropped 11; count of bases not matched to a gene: 12. The germline CDR1 and CDR2 sequences are LGHNA and YNFKEQ. The CDR3 contains 17 residues. The CDR3 sequence is CASSPGGLAGGQNEQYF. CDR3 in DNA: TGTGCCAGCAGCCCAGGGGGACTAGCGGGGGGGCAGAATGAGCAGTATTTT.

This clonotype has at least ten counts. V usage is TRBV4-1 and J usage is TRBJ1-2, with no clear D. Looked up from germline, CDR1 is MGHRA and CDR2 is YSYEKL. V was clipped by 2 bases and J by 6 bases, with 16 bases between them. This CDR3 spans 15 amino acids. The CDR3 nucleotides read TGCGCCAGCAGCCAAAGAGGACGCCCCGAAGATGGCTACACCTTC. As protein: CASSQRGRPEDGYTF.

This clonotype has only a few counts. One base away lies a much larger clone, so this may be a sequencing read error. This sequence joins TRBV6-1 and TRBJ1-2; D perhaps matches TRBD1 (5 bases). Trimming stripped 8 bases from V and 4 bases from J, with 11 bases between. Germline lookup yields CDR1 MNHNS and CDR2 SASEGT. This CDR3 has 12 amino acids. The CDR3 here is CASLPGPYGYTF. The CDR3 DNA reads as TGTGCCAGCCTACCAGGGCCCTATGGCTACACCTTC.